This entry is about one T cell receptor beta chain. What it binds is not known. Between the trimmed V and J ends, which lost 5 bases and 8 bases, there was a span of 14 bases. Looked up from germline, CDR1 is SGHTA and CDR2 is FQGTGA. The CDR3 runs to 13 residues. This sample stems from a study of cytomegalovirus exposure and HLA in healthy donors. Study-wide results and caveats: Rare sequences made up most TCRs, while some public TCRs were found in many donors. Approximately 160 TCR beta chains were listed as cytomegalovirus-associated.

Measured with immunoSEQ multiplex PCR; TCRdb has only the in-frame clones, and not every one. The sample lists tens of thousands of clones; roughly 92% were seen once. Sequenced material: PBMCs. The V call is TRBV7-3, the J call TRBJ2-3; perhaps TRBD2 as D (5 bases). This sequence originates from a man younger than 30 in good health and CMV-seronegative. Written as DNA, the CDR3 is TGTGCCAGCAGCGGGGAATTTGGAGGTACGCAGTATTTT. It is translated as CASSGEFGGTQYF.